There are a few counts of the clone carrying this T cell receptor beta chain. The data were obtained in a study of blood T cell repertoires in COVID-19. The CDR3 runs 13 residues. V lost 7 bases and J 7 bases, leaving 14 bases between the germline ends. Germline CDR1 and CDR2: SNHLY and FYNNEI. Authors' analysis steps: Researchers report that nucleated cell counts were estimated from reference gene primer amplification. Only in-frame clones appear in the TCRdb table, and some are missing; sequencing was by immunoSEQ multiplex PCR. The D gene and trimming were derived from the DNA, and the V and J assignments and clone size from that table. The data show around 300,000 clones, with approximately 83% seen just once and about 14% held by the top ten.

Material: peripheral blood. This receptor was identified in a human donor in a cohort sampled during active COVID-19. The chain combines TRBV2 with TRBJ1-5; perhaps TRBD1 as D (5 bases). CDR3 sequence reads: CASTGLGEQPQHF. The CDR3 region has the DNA TGTGCCAGCACCGGGTTAGGGGAACAGCCCCAGCATTTT.